Listed below are T cell receptor beta chains from one sample, sequenced in a study of OX40 agonist ivuxolimab in advanced cancers. Profiling relied on immunoSEQ multiplex PCR, and the TCRdb table lists in-frame clones only, not all of them. The repertoire holds 50,000 to 65,000 clones, around 84% seen once, with roughly 4.9% in the top ten. Here the sequenced sample was CD4+ or CD8+ T cells sorted from blood, taken in a trial of the OX40 agonist ivuxolimab. These receptors originate from an adult with an advanced solid tumor such as melanoma, head and neck, liver or kidney cancer. Each CDR3 is given with its conserved first and last residue. D genes are given only for firm matches. The size of a clone is reported for some rows only, either as once, few or many, or as a class for expanded clones.

TRBV4-2	TRBJ2-1	TRBD1	-	CASSPQGDYYNEQFF	TGTGCCAGCAGCCCTCAGGGGGATTACTACAATGAGCAGTTCTTC
TRBV5-1	TRBJ1-4	-	-	CASSLPGEKLFF	TGCGCCAGCTCCCTGCCCGGAGAAAAACTGTTTTTT
TRBV4-2	TRBJ2-3	TRBD2	-	CASSQLLAGGTDTQYF	TGTGCCAGCAGCCAATTGCTCGCGGGGGGCACAGATACGCAGTATTTT
TRBV19	TRBJ1-5	-	few	CASSIRAEGNQPQHF	TGTGCCAGTAGTATTCGGGCAGAGGGCAATCAGCCCCAGCATTTT
TRBV18	TRBJ2-3	TRBD1	-	CASSRTGEFPQYF	TGTGCCAGCTCACGGACAGGTGAATTTCCGCAGTATTTT
TRBV5-1	TRBJ1-5	-	-	CASSLVPGISNQPQHF	TGCGCCAGCAGCTTGGTACCGGGGATTAGCAATCAGCCCCAGCATTTT
TRBV4-1	TRBJ2-2	TRBD1	once	CASSPGGDRGEHMRRRGAVF	TGCGCCAGCAGCCCTGGGGGGGACAGGGGTGAACATATGAGACGCCGGGGAGCTGTTTTT
TRBV6-5	TRBJ1-6	-	-	CASSRTYYNSPLHF	TGTGCCAGCAGTCGGACGTACTATAATTCACCCCTCCACTTT
TRBV6-1	TRBJ2-3	-	-	CASSALYYRTATDTQYF	TGTGCCAGCAGTGCGTTATACTACAGGACCGCCACAGATACGCAGTATTTT
TRBV28	TRBJ2-1	TRBD2	-	CASSLIASGDSYNEQFF	TGTGCCAGCAGTTTGATCGCTAGCGGGGACTCCTACAATGAGCAGTTCTTC
TRBV6-1	TRBJ1-5	-	medium-sized	CASSEVRVSNQPQHF	TGTGCCAGCAGTGAAGTTCGGGTTAGCAATCAGCCCCAGCATTTT
TRBV6-5	TRBJ1-5	-	few	CASSSGWGQPQHF	TGTGCCAGCAGTTCGGGGTGGGGTCAGCCCCAGCATTTT
TRBV7-2	TRBJ2-1	-	-	CASSLMGAAASEQFF	TGTGCCAGCAGCTTAATGGGGGCAGCGGCATCCGAGCAGTTCTTC
TRBV9	TRBJ2-7	TRBD2	-	CASSPHERGIYEQYF	TGTGCCAGCAGCCCCCATGAGCGGGGGATTTACGAGCAGTACTTC
TRBV27	TRBJ1-1	TRBD1	few	CASSFLDRGRTEAFF	TGTGCCAGCAGTTTCTTAGACAGGGGACGGACTGAAGCTTTCTTT
TRBV7-2	TRBJ2-1	-	-	CASSLVGTSSSYNEQFF	TGTGCCAGCAGCTTAGTGGGCACTTCCAGCTCCTACAATGAGCAGTTCTTC
TRBV11-2	TRBJ2-6	-	medium-sized	CASSPGSYSGANVLTF	TGTGCCAGCAGCCCAGGGAGTTACTCCGGGGCCAACGTCCTGACTTTC
TRBV19	TRBJ1-5	-	few	CASSKMGNQPQHF	TGTGCCAGTAGTAAAATGGGCAATCAGCCCCAGCATTTT
TRBV11-1	TRBJ2-7	-	-	CASSPLTRSYEQYF	TGTGCCAGCAGCCCCTTAACACGCTCCTACGAGCAGTACTTC
TRBV5-8	TRBJ1-3	-	-	CASSYLNTIYF	TGTGCCAGCAGCTACCTGAACACCATATATTTT
TRBV10-2	TRBJ2-5	-	-	CASSGPLKYQETQYF	TGCGCCAGCAGTGGCCCCCTTAAGTACCAAGAGACCCAGTACTTC
TRBV27	TRBJ2-5	TRBD2	-	CASSLGLAGGETQYF	TGTGCCAGCAGTTTGGGGCTAGCGGGAGGTGAGACCCAGTACTTC
TRBV5-1	TRBJ2-2	TRBD2	few	CASSLKGLAGTNTGELFF	TGCGCCAGCAGCTTGAAGGGACTAGCGGGGACTAACACCGGGGAGCTGTTTTTT
TRBV15	TRBJ1-2	TRBD1	-	CATSMGRGHNYGYTF	TGTGCCACCAGCATGGGCAGGGGGCATAACTATGGCTACACCTTC
TRBV7-3	TRBJ2-1	-	few	CASSPGESSYNEQFF	TGTGCCAGCAGCCCGGGAGAGAGCTCCTACAATGAGCAGTTCTTC
TRBV7-2	TRBJ2-3	-	-	CASSLGSGTDTQYF	TGTGCCAGCAGCTTGGGGAGCGGCACAGATACGCAGTATTTT
TRBV7-2	TRBJ1-4	TRBD1	-	CASSRQGAAEKLFF	TGTGCCAGCAGCCGGCAGGGGGCGGCTGAAAAACTGTTTTTT
TRBV11-3	TRBJ2-2	TRBD1	-	CASSPGQGNTGELFF	TGTGCCAGCAGCCCAGGACAGGGGAACACCGGGGAGCTGTTTTTT
TRBV2	TRBJ2-2	-	medium-sized	CASTQGISSGELFF	TGTGCCAGCACGCAGGGTATTAGTTCCGGGGAGCTGTTTTTT
TRBV5-1	TRBJ1-3	-	-	CASSPVGVSGNTIYF	TGCGCCAGCAGCCCGGTGGGGGTGTCTGGAAACACCATATATTTT
TRBV19	TRBJ1-5	-	-	CASTPKSGQSRQPQHF	TGTGCCAGTACTCCAAAGTCAGGGCAGAGTAGACAGCCCCAGCATTTT
TRBV6-4	TRBJ1-1	TRBD1	-	CASSTQRGQEAFF	TGTGCCAGCAGTACCCAGCGGGGACAGGAAGCTTTCTTT
TRBV5-1	TRBJ2-3	-	-	CASSLALGSTDTQYF	TGCGCCAGCAGCTTGGCGTTGGGTAGCACAGATACGCAGTATTTT
TRBV5-1	TRBJ2-1	TRBD2	-	CASSPVAAGGPHEQFF	TGCGCCAGCAGCCCAGTAGCTGCGGGAGGGCCCCATGAGCAGTTCTTC
TRBV30	TRBJ1-5	TRBD1	-	CAWSYRTGGNQPQHF	TGTGCCTGGAGTTACAGGACAGGGGGCAATCAGCCCCAGCATTTT
TRBV14	TRBJ2-3	-	once	CASNRGGTDTQYF	TGTGCCAGCAATCGCGGGGGCACAGATACGCAGTATTTT
TRBV6-5	TRBJ1-2	-	-	CASSYSMTGAYGYTF	TGTGCCAGCAGTTACTCGATGACGGGGGCCTATGGCTACACCTTC
TRBV5-1	TRBJ2-5	TRBD2	-	CASSLGTSGSRETQYF	TGCGCCAGCAGCTTGGGGACTAGCGGGAGCCGGGAGACCCAGTACTTC
TRBV22-1	TRBJ1-3	-	-	CPGSARLAGNTIYF	TGTCCTGGGAGCGCCCGACTCGCTGGAAACACCATATATTTT
TRBV5-1	TRBJ1-2	-	-	CASSLGDNYGYTF	TGCGCCAGCAGCCTAGGGGATAACTATGGCTACACCTTC
TRBV10-3	TRBJ1-5	-	-	CAISESTGSNQPQHF	TGTGCCATCAGTGAGTCGACAGGCTCCAATCAGCCCCAGCATTTT
TRBV5-8	TRBJ2-4	-	-	CASSLVLSENIQYF	TGTGCCAGCAGCTTGGTTCTCAGCGAAAACATTCAGTACTTC
TRBV6-5	TRBJ1-1	-	-	CASSQPMNTEAFF	TGTGCCAGCAGTCAGCCCATGAACACTGAAGCTTTCTTT
TRBV7-2	TRBJ2-7	TRBD2	-	CASSLEGTSGRREQYF	TGTGCCAGCAGCTTAGAAGGGACTAGCGGGAGGCGCGAGCAGTACTTC
TRBV7-2	TRBJ1-6	TRBD1	-	CASSLAVTGVSPLHF	TGTGCCAGCAGCTTAGCTGTGACAGGGGTTTCACCCCTCCACTTT
TRBV13	TRBJ1-2	-	-	CASSVRANYGYTF	TGTGCCAGCAGCGTACGAGCTAACTATGGCTACACCTTC
TRBV7-2	TRBJ2-7	-	-	CASRKPGRDYEQYF	TGTGCCAGCCGCAAACCGGGCAGAGATTACGAGCAGTACTTC
TRBV5-1	TRBJ2-7	-	few	CASSLESWRRGYEQYF	TGCGCCAGCAGCTTGGAATCATGGAGGCGAGGCTACGAGCAGTACTTC
TRBV5-1	TRBJ2-7	-	-	CASSLGFTYEQYF	TGCGCCAGCAGCTTGGGGTTTACCTACGAGCAGTACTTC
TRBV7-2	TRBJ1-1	-	-	CASSLKLGLEAFF	TGTGCCAGCAGCTTAAAACTCGGCCTCGAAGCTTTCTTT
TRBV5-1	TRBJ1-4	TRBD1	-	CASSQTGPEELFF	TGCGCCAGCAGCCAGACAGGGCCGGAGGAACTGTTTTTT
TRBV19	TRBJ2-5	TRBD2	-	CARKEASGNQETQYF	TGTGCCAGAAAGGAGGCTAGCGGGAACCAAGAGACCCAGTACTTC
TRBV9	TRBJ2-3	TRBD1	-	CASSEEVRGLRYF	TGTGCCAGCAGCGAGGAGGTCAGGGGGCTACGGTATTTT
TRBV7-2	TRBJ2-5	-	-	CASSLASGGVETQYF	TGTGCCAGCAGCTTAGCTAGCGGAGGGGTGGAGACCCAGTACTTC
TRBV10-3	TRBJ1-2	-	medium-sized	CAISDGGQNGVDGYTF	TGTGCCATCAGCGATGGAGGACAGAATGGTGTAGATGGCTACACCTTC
TRBV5-1	TRBJ1-4	-	-	CASSSHDPEKLFF	TGCGCCAGCAGCTCCCATGACCCTGAAAAACTGTTTTTT
TRBV7-9	TRBJ1-3	-	-	CASSDLRVAGNTIYF	TGTGCCAGCAGCGACTTGAGGGTCGCTGGAAACACCATATATTTT
TRBV7-8	TRBJ2-1	TRBD2	-	CASSLDPAGTTPQYNEQFF	TGTGCCAGCAGCTTAGACCCCGCCGGGACTACACCCCAATACAATGAGCAGTTCTTC
TRBV14	TRBJ2-1	TRBD2	-	CASSLLRRTSGRRDEQFF	TGTGCCAGCAGCCTCTTAAGACGGACTAGCGGGAGACGCGATGAGCAGTTCTTC